The 3 T cell receptor beta chains in this list originate from one sample, sequenced in a study of T cell clonality in common variable immunodeficiency. The protocol was immunoSEQ multiplex PCR, while the TCRdb copy is restricted to in-frame clones and leaves out a portion. The sample offers 75,000 to 85,000 clones and no singletons, the top ten holding approximately 0.8%. Specimen: peripheral blood mononuclear cells. These receptors originate from a person between 18 and 69 years old in good health.

This clone was recorded many times. The read stops 3 residues short of the end of the CDR3; the missing end is completed from the germline J gene. J is TRBJ2-2 and V is TRBV6-2 or TRBV6-3; tentatively, D is TRBD1 (5 bases). Germline CDR1 MNHEY, CDR2 SVGEGT. This CDR3 is 15 amino acids long. V lost 2 bases, J lost 1 base, and 8 bases lay in between. The CDR3 protein is CASSYGQGNTGELFF. The covered CDR3 bases are TGTGCCAGCAGTTACGGGCAGGGGAACACCGGGGAG.

Comments on this clone: The DNA ends 3 residues before the CDR3 does, and the rest of the CDR3 is filled in from the germline J gene. The rearrangement links TRBV7-9 to TRBJ2-3; D ambiguous. CDR3 length: 12 amino acids. Germline CDR1 is SEHNR and CDR2 is FQNEAQ (reference sequence). With 2 bases removed from V and 3 bases from J, the gap between germline ends came to 3 bases. CDR3 region: CASSLQTDTQYF. The sequenced CDR3 bases are TGTGCCAGCAGCTTACAGACAGATACG.

This clone was detected many times. The read stops 3 residues short of the end of the CDR3; the missing end is completed from the germline J gene. V is TRBV28 and J is TRBJ2-7; TRBD2 aligns across 11 bases. This CDR3 is 13 amino acids long. After removal of 8 bases from V and 4 bases from J, the junction contained 4 bases not matched to a gene. Germline V gene lookup returns CDR1 MDHEN and CDR2 SYDVKM. The CDR3 sequence: CASYSGRAYEQYF. The sequenced part of the CDR3 DNA is TGTGCCAGCTATAGCGGGAGGGCATACGAG.